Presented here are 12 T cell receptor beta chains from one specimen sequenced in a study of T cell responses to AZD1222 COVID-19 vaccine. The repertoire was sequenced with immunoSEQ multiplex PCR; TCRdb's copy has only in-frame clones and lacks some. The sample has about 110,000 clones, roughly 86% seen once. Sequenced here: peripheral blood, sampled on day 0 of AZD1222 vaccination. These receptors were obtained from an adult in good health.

CDR3 bases: TGCAGTGCTAGTCCCCTAACCCCCAAGGGGTCTAACTATGGCTACACCTTC. Translating gives CSASPLTPKGSNYGYTF. The rearrangement links TRBV20-1 to TRBJ1-2, with a weak D call TRBD1 (5 bases). Germline-derived CDR1 and CDR2 are DFQATT and SNEGSKA (reference sequence). The V gene lost 3 bases and the J gene lost 0 bases, with 20 bases spanning the gap. This CDR3 is built from 17 residues.

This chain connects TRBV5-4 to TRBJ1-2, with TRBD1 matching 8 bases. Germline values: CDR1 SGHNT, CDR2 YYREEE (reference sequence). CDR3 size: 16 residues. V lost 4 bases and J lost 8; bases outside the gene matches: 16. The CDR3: CASSQPPWQGAGGYTF. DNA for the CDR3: TGTGCCAGCAGCCAGCCCCCGTGGCAGGGGGCAGGAGGCTACACCTTC.

CDR3 coding DNA: TGTGCCATCAGTGACCGGGAGAACTATGGCTACACCTTC. Amino acid sequence: CAISDRENYGYTF. V and J are TRBV10-3 and TRBJ1-2; D uncertain. V lost 3 bases and J 2 bases, leaving 7 bases between the germline ends. Germline V gene lookup returns CDR1 ENHRY and CDR2 SYGVKD. The CDR3 is 13 residues long.

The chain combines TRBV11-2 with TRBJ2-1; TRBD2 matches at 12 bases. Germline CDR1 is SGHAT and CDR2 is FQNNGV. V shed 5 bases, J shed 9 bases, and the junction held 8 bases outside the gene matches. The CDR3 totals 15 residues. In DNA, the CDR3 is TGTGCCAGCAGCCAAACTAGCGGGGGGTCGGTTGAGCAGTTCTTC. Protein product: CASSQTSGGSVEQFF.

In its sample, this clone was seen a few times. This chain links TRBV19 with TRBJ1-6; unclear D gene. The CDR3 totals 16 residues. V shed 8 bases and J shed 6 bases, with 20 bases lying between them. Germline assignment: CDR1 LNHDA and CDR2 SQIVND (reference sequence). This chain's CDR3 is CASSEGPIVGNSPLHF. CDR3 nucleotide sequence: TGTGCCAGTTCTGAGGGCCCCATCGTCGGTAATTCACCCCTCCACTTT.

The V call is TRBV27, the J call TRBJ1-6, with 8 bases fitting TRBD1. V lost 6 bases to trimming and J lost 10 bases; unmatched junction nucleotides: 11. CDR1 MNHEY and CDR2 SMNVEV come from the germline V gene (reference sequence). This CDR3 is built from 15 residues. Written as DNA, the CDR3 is TGTGCCAGCAGCCAGACCGGACAGGGAAGATCACCCCTCCACTTT. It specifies CASSQTGQGRSPLHF.

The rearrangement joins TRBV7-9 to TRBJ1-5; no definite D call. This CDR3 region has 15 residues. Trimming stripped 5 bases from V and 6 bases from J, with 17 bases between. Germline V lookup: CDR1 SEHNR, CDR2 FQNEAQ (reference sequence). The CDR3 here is CASSRQTGDAQPQHF. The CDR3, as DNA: TGTGCCAGCAGCCGTCAGACCGGGGATGCTCAGCCCCAGCATTTT.

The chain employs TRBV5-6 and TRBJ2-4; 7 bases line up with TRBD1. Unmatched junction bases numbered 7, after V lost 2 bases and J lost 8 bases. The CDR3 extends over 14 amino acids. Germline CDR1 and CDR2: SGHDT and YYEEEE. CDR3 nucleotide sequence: TGTGCCAGCAGCTTCAGACAGGGTCGGGACATTCAGTACTTC. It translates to CASSFRQGRDIQYF.

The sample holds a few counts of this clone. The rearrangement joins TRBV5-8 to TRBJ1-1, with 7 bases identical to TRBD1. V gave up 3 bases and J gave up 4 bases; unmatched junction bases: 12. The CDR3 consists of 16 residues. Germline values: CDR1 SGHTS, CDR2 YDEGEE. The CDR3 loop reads CASSSWTGAAGTEAFF. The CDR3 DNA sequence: TGTGCCAGCAGCTCCTGGACAGGCGCGGCGGGCACTGAAGCTTTCTTT.

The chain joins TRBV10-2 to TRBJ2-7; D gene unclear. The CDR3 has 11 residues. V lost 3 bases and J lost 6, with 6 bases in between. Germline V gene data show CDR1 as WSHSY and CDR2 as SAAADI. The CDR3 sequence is CASSELREQYF. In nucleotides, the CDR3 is TGCGCCAGCAGTGAATTGCGCGAGCAGTACTTC.

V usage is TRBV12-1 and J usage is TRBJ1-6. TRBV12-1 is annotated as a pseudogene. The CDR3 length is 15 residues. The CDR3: CASSFWSLGDSPLHF. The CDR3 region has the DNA TGTGCCAGCAGCTTTTGGAGCCTGGGGGATTCACCCCTCCACTTT.

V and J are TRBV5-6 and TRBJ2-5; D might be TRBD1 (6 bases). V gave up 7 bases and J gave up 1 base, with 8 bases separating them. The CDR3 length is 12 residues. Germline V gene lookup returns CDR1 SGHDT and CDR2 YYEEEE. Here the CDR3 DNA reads TGTGCCAGCTTGGACAGCCAAGAGACCCAGTACTTC. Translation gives CASLDSQETQYF.